A selection of T cell receptor beta chains follows, all from one sample in a study of PD-L1 blockade in urothelial cancer. The repertoire was sequenced with immunoSEQ multiplex PCR; TCRdb's copy has only in-frame clones and lacks some. Of about 35,000 clones in the sample, about four fifths are singletons; the top ten hold about 6.8%. The sample consisted of PBMCs, taken around atezolizumab (anti-PD-L1) treatment. These receptors were taken from a man in his 60s with urothelial cancer. Each CDR3 is given with its conserved first and last residue. Each record gives: clone size, J gene, V gene, D gene, CDR3 DNA, CDR3 protein. The D gene is left open where the match is weak. Expanded clones are given a class, and other clones once, few, many or no size at all.

>NA|TRBJ1-5|TRBV21-1|NA
TGTGCCAGCAGCGACAGGCCCGGTACAGTCCGCAGCAATCAGCCCCAGCATTTT
CASSDRPGTVRSNQPQHF
>NA|TRBJ1-1|TRBV7-9|NA
TGTGCCAGCAGCTCTAGATGGGACACTGAAGCTTTCTTT
CASSSRWDTEAFF
>NA|TRBJ2-2|TRBV9|NA
TGTGCCAGCAGCATAGACCCCTCGGGAGGGGAGCTGTTTTTT
CASSIDPSGGELFF
>NA|TRBJ2-4|TRBV18|NA
TGTGCCAGCTCACCACCAGGGGAAGGGAACATTCAGTACTTC
CASSPPGEGNIQYF
>NA|TRBJ2-3|TRBV5-6|NA
TGTGCCAGCAGCTTGGCGGGGGTCCCCGCAGATACGCAGTATTTT
CASSLAGVPADTQYF
>NA|TRBJ1-1|TRBV28|NA
TGTGCCAGCAGTCGAACAGGGAGCAATTGGAACACTGAAGCTTTCTTT
CASSRTGSNWNTEAFF
>NA|TRBJ2-2|TRBV6-1|NA
TGTGCCAGCAGTGGAAACTCCGGAGACACCGGGGAGCTGTTTTTT
CASSGNSGDTGELFF
>NA|TRBJ2-7|TRBV7-8|TRBD1
TGTGCCAGCAGCTTAGGTCAGGGGGTCTACGAGCAGTACTTC
CASSLGQGVYEQYF
>NA|TRBJ1-1|TRBV19|TRBD1
TGTGCCAGTAGTATAAGCCCGGGACAGGGGATTAGGGTGGAAGCTTTCTTT
CASSISPGQGIRVEAFF
>NA|TRBJ2-1|TRBV28|NA
TGTGCCAGCAGTTTAGGGCAGAACAATGAGCAGTTCTTC
CASSLGQNNEQFF
>once|TRBJ2-7|TRBV19|TRBD1
TGTGCCAGTAGTGCCCGGACAGGGCCCTACGAGCAGTACTTC
CASSARTGPYEQYF
>NA|TRBJ2-7|TRBV5-6|TRBD2
TGTGCCAGCAGCTTGGTTAGCGGGGGCTCCTACGAGCAGTACTTC
CASSLVSGGSYEQYF
>few|TRBJ2-7|TRBV7-9|TRBD1
TGTGCCAGCAGCGGACAGGGGATGGAGCAGTACTTC
CASSGQGMEQYF
>NA|TRBJ2-1|TRBV9|NA
TGTGCCAGCAGCGTAGTCCCAGGTCGCTCCTACAATGAGCAGTTCTTC
CASSVVPGRSYNEQFF
>NA|TRBJ1-2|TRBV19|TRBD1
TGTGCCAGTAATGGGGACAGGGGGTATGGCTACACCTTC
CASNGDRGYGYTF
>NA|TRBJ1-1|TRBV15|TRBD1
TGTGCCACCAGCAGAGATAGGACAGGCGGGGTCTCTGAAGCTTTCTTT
CATSRDRTGGVSEAFF
>NA|TRBJ2-3|TRBV28|NA
TGTGCCAGCAGTGACTCTAGCACAGATACGCAGTATTTT
CASSDSSTDTQYF
>once|TRBJ1-5|TRBV4-2|NA
TGTGCCAGCAGCCAAGTACCGGGGGGGGGTCAGCCCCAGCATTTT
CASSQVPGGGQPQHF
>NA|TRBJ1-2|TRBV28|TRBD1
TGTGCCAGCAGGTCTTCCAGACAGGGGGCAGGAGGCTACACCTTC
CASRSSRQGAGGYTF
>NA|TRBJ2-5|TRBV4-2|NA
TGTGCCAGCAGCCAAGATAATCGGGGCCAAGAGACCCAGTACTTC
CASSQDNRGQETQYF